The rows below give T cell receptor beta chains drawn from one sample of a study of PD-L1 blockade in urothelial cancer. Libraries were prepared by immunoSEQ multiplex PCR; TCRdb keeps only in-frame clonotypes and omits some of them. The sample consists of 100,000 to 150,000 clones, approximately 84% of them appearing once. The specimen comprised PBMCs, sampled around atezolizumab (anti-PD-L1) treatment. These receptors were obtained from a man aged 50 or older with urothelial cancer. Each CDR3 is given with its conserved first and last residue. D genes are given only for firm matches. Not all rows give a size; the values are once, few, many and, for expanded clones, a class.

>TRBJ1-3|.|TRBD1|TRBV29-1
CSAVRGQPLNENTIYF
TGCAGCGCTGTCCGGGGACAGCCTTTAAATGAAAACACCATATATTTT
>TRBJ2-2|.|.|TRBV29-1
CSVTWDKNTGELFF
TGCAGCGTTACTTGGGACAAGAACACCGGGGAGCTGTTTTTT
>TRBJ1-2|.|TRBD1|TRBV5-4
CASSLGSGTDYGYTF
TGTGCCAGCAGCTTAGGGTCCGGGACAGACTATGGCTACACCTTC
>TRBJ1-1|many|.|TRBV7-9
CASSLTGLETEAFF
TGTGCCAGCAGCTTAACAGGGCTCGAGACTGAAGCTTTCTTT
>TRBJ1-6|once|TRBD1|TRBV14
CASSSQGVSPLHF
TGTGCCAGCAGCTCCCAGGGGGTCTCACCCCTCCACTTT
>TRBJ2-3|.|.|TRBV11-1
CASREGSLGTDTQYF
TGTGCCAGCCGCGAGGGTAGTCTGGGCACAGATACGCAGTATTTT
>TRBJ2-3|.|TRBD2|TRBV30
CAWGLAGGTDTQYF
TGTGCCTGGGGACTAGCGGGAGGCACAGATACGCAGTATTTT
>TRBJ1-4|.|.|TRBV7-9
CASSPQTASNEKLFF
TGTGCCAGCAGCCCACAGACAGCTTCTAATGAAAAACTGTTTTTT
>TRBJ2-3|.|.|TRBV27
CASSLNRWSDTQYF
TGTGCCAGCAGTTTAAACAGGTGGTCAGATACGCAGTATTTT
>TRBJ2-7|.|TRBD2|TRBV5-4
CASRLAGNYEQYF
TGTGCCAGCAGACTAGCGGGGAACTACGAGCAGTACTTC
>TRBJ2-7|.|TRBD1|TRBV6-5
CASSYGAGGFEQYF
TGTGCCAGCAGCTACGGGGCAGGGGGCTTCGAGCAGTACTTC
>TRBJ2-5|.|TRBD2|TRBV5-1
CASTLAGGETETQYF
TGCGCCAGCACACTAGCGGGAGGGGAAACGGAGACCCAGTACTTC
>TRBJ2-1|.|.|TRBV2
CASRAGQTYNEQFF
TGTGCCAGCAGGGCTGGACAGACGTACAATGAGCAGTTCTTC
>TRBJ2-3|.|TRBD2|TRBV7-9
CATLVGLAGTDTQYF
TGTGCCACCCTAGTGGGACTAGCGGGAACAGATACGCAGTATTTT
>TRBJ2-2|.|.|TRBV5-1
CATARESWGTGELFF
TGCGCCACCGCTCGGGAGTCCTGGGGAACCGGGGAGCTGTTTTTT
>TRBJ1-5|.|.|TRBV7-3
CASAGDSNQPQHF
TGTGCCAGCGCGGGGGACAGCAATCAGCCCCAGCATTTT
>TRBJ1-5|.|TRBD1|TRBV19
CASRMDRASNQPQHF
TGTGCCAGTAGGATGGACAGGGCGAGCAATCAGCCCCAGCATTTT
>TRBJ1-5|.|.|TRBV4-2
CASSPLNRDDQPQHF
TGTGCCAGCAGTCCCTTAAACAGGGATGATCAGCCCCAGCATTTT
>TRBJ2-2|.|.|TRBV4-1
CASSLGLTANTGELFF
TGCGCCAGCAGCCTTGGCCTGACAGCGAACACCGGGGAGCTGTTTTTT
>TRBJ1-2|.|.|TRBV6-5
CATSRLGGILGYTF
TGTGCCACTTCTCGCTTGGGGGGGATCTTAGGCTACACCTTC
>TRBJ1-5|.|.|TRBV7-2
CASSLEGGRNQPQHF
TGTGCCAGCAGCTTAGAGGGAGGACGCAATCAGCCCCAGCATTTT
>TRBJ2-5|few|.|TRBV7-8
CASSNPVRGETQYF
TGTGCCAGCAGCAACCCTGTCCGGGGTGAGACCCAGTACTTC
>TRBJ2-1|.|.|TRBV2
CASSEPGQASYNEQFF
TGTGCCAGCAGTGAGCCCGGCCAGGCCTCCTACAATGAGCAGTTCTTC
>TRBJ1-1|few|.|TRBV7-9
CASQNEFEAFF
TGTGCCAGCCAAAACGAGTTTGAAGCTTTCTTT
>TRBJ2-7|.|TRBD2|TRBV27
CASSFRTGLAGGRTYEQYF
TGTGCCAGCAGTTTCCGAACGGGACTAGCGGGAGGGAGGACCTACGAGCAGTACTTC
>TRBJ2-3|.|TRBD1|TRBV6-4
CASRRGQEITDTQYF
TGTGCCAGCAGGAGAGGACAGGAGATAACAGATACGCAGTATTTT
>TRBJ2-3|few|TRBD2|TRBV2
CASSSGRGRNTDTQYF
TGTGCCAGCAGTAGCGGGAGGGGAAGGAACACAGATACGCAGTATTTT
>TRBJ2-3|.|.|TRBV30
CAWDRGLSTDTQYF
TGTGCCTGGGATAGGGGCCTAAGCACAGATACGCAGTATTTT
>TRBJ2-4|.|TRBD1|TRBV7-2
CASSLDRGRIQYF
TGTGCCAGCAGCTTGGACAGGGGGCGCATTCAGTACTTC
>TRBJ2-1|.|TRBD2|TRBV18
CASSTASGRNEQFF
TGTGCCAGCTCAACCGCTAGCGGGAGGAATGAGCAGTTCTTC
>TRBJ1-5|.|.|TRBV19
CASSTPRAGVLDGGQPQHF
TGTGCCAGTAGTACCCCACGCGCCGGGGTTTTGGATGGTGGTCAGCCCCAGCATTTT
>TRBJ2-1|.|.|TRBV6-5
CASSRGGSGRNEQFF
TGTGCCAGCAGTCGCGGCGGTAGCGGACGTAATGAGCAGTTCTTC
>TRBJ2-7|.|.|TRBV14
CASSQVEGRSYEQYF
TGTGCCAGCAGCCAAGTAGAGGGTAGGTCCTACGAGCAGTACTTC
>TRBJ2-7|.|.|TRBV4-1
CASSQVSGSDYEQYF
TGCGCCAGCAGCCAAGTTAGTGGGAGTGACTACGAGCAGTACTTC
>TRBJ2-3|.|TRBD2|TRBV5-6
CASSLHLLAGDTDTQYF
TGTGCCAGCAGCTTACACCTGCTAGCGGGGGACACAGATACGCAGTATTTT
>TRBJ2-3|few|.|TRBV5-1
CASRVTGRPDTQYF
TGCGCCAGTCGAGTGACAGGGAGGCCAGATACGCAGTATTTT
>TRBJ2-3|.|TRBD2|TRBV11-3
CASSPTSGGGTQYF
TGTGCCAGCAGCCCCACTAGCGGCGGGGGGACGCAGTATTTT
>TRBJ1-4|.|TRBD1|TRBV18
CASSPAWTGTNEKLFF
TGTGCCAGCTCACCAGCGTGGACAGGGACTAATGAAAAACTGTTTTTT
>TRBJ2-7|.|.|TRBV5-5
CASSQTGIAYEQYF
TGTGCCAGCAGCCAGACCGGGATCGCCTACGAGCAGTACTTC
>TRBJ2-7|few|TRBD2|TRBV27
CASSTGGIHEQYF
TGTGCCAGCAGCACCGGGGGGATCCACGAGCAGTACTTC
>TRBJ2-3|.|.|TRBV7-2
CASSVSGSTDTQYF
TGTGCCAGCAGCGTAAGCGGTAGCACAGATACGCAGTATTTT
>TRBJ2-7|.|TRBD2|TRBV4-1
CASSQDTSGRSYEQYF
TGCGCCAGCAGCCAAGATACTAGCGGGCGTTCCTACGAGCAGTACTTC
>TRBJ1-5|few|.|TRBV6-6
CASSRTFSNQPQHF
TGTGCCAGCAGCAGGACATTTAGCAATCAGCCCCAGCATTTT
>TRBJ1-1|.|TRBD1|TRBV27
CASSRQGRNTEAFF
TGTGCCAGCAGTCGACAGGGGAGGAACACTGAAGCTTTCTTT
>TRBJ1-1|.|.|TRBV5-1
CASSIASGGTEAFF
TGCGCCAGCAGCATCGCCTCCGGGGGCACTGAAGCTTTCTTT
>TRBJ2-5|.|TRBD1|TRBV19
CASSRDRGVAETQYF
TGTGCCAGTAGTCGGGACAGGGGGGTGGCAGAGACCCAGTACTTC